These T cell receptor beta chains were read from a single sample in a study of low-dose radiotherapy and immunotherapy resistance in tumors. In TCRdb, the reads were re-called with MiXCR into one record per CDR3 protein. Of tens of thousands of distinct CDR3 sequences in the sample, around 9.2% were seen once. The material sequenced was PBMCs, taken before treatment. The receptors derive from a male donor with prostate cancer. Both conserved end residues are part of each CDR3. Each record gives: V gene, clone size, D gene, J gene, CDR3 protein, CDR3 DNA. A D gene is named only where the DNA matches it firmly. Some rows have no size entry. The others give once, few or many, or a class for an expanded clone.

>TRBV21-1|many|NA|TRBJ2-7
CASSKEAETYEQYF
TGTGCCAGCAGCAAAGAGGCAGAGACCTACGAGCAGTACTTC
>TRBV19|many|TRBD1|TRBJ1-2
CARPDGTDNGYTF
TGTGCCAGACCTGACGGGACAGACAATGGCTACACCTTC
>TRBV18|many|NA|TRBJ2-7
CASSPSDGSSYEQYF
TGTGCCAGCTCACCATCGGACGGGAGCTCCTACGAGCAGTACTTC
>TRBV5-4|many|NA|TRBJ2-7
CASSFPASSSYEQYF
TGTGCCAGCAGCTTCCCGGCTAGCTCTTCCTACGAGCAGTACTTC
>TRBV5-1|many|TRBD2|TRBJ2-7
CASSSGLAANYEQYF
TGCGCCAGCAGCTCGGGACTAGCGGCTAACTACGAGCAGTACTTC
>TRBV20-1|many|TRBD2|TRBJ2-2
CSARASGTGELFF
TGCAGTGCTAGAGCTAGCGGGACCGGGGAGCTGTTTTTT
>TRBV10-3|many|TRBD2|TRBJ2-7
CAISDPLLAGGEQYF
TGTGCCATCAGTGACCCCCTACTAGCGGGAGGCGAGCAGTACTTC
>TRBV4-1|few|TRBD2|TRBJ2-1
CTSSQEGAGGYNEQFF
TGCACCAGCAGCCAAGAAGGAGCGGGAGGATACAATGAGCAGTTCTTC
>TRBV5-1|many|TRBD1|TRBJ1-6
CASSFGTGANSPLHF
TGCGCCAGCAGCTTTGGGACAGGGGCTAATTCACCCCTCCACTTT
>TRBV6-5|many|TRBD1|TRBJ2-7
CASRPGPGGVKGGEQYF
TGTGCCAGCAGACCTGGGCCAGGGGGCGTAAAAGGCGGCGAGCAGTACTTC
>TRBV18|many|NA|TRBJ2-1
CASSPNPGNEQFF
TGTGCCAGCTCACCGAATCCCGGGAATGAGCAGTTCTTC
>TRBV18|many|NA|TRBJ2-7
CASSPGAQGSYEQYF
TGTGCCAGCTCACCGGGGGCCCAGGGCTCCTACGAGCAGTACTTC
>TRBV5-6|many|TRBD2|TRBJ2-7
CASSFRLAGGSYEQYF
TGTGCCAGCAGCTTTCGGCTAGCGGGAGGTTCCTACGAGCAGTACTTC
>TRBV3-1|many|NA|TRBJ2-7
CATDRQVHYEQYF
TGTGCCACTGACCGGCAGGTCCACTACGAGCAGTACTTC
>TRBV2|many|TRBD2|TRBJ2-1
CASSAASGRANNEQFF
TGTGCCAGCAGTGCCGCTAGCGGGAGGGCCAATAATGAGCAGTTCTTC
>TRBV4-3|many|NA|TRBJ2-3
CASSQDTSRGTDTQYF
TGCGCCAGCAGCCAAGACACTAGCCGCGGCACAGATACGCAGTATTTT
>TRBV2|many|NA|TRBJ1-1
CASTRDTEAFF
TGTGCCAGCACCCGGGACACTGAAGCTTTCTTT
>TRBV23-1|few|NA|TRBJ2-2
CASSPAGGHRGAVFF
NA
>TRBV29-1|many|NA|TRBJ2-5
CSVETTTGFRETQYF
TGCAGCGTTGAGACCACTACAGGGTTTAGGGAGACCCAGTACTTC
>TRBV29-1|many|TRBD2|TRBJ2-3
CSVELAGTDTQYF
TGCAGCGTTGAGCTAGCGGGCACAGATACGCAGTATTTT
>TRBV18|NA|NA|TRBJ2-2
CASSPVPRAGGELFF
TGTGCCAGCTCACCGGTCCCAAGGGCAGGCGGGGAGCTGTTTTTT
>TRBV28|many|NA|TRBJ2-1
CASSIQGSDEQFF
TGTGCCAGCAGTATACAGGGTTCCGATGAGCAGTTCTTC